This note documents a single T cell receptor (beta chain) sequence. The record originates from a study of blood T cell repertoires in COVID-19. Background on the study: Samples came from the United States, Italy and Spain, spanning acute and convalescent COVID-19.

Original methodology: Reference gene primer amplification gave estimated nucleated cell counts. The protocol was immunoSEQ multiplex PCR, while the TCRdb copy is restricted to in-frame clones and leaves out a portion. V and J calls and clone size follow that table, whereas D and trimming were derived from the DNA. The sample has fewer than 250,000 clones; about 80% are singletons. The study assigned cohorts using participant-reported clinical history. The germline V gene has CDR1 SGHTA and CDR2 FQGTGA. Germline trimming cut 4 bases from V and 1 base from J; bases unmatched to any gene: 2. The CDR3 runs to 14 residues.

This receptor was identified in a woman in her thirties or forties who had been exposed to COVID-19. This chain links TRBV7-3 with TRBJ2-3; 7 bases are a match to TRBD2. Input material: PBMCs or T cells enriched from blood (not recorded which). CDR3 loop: CASSSGLGTDTQYF. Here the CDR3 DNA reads TGTGCCAGCAGCTCCGGACTAGGCACAGATACGCAGTATTTT.